Below, 9 T cell receptor beta chains from the same sample are listed, as sequenced in a study of blood T cell repertoires in COVID-19. Some clones are missing from TCRdb's copy, which holds only in-frame ones; the method was immunoSEQ multiplex PCR. Of 80,000 to 90,000 clones listed, approximately 79% are singletons. Sequences were obtained from peripheral blood. These receptors all stem from a man between 65 and 79 years old with acute or convalescent COVID-19.

Only one count was recorded for this clone. The CDR3 protein is CASSLTNRGDSPLHF. In DNA, the CDR3 is TGTGCCAGCAGCTTAACAAACAGGGGGGATTCACCCCTCCACTTT. V gene TRBV7-6 combines with J gene TRBJ1-6; 8 bases agree with TRBD1. In germline, CDR1 is SGHVS, CDR2 FNYEAQ. The V segment lost 2 bases and the J segment 8 bases; nucleotides outside the gene matches: 5. This CDR3 region has 15 residues.

The V and J genes are TRBV5-6 and TRBJ2-7, with D perhaps matching TRBD1 (6 bases). Germline CDR1 is SGHDT and CDR2 is YYEEEE. CDR3 size: 15 residues. Trimming left V 3 bases short and J 4 bases short, with 17 bases between. In nucleotides, the CDR3 is TGTGCCAGCAGCTCACCCCCGGCAGGGGAATACGAGCAGTACTTC. Amino acid sequence: CASSSPPAGEYEQYF. The entire variable domain, with the rest obtained from reference TRBV5-6 and TRBJ2-7, is as follows: DAGVTQSPTHLIKTRGQQVTLRCSPKSGHDTVSWYQQALGQGPQFIFQYYEEEERQRGNFPDRFSGHQFPNYSSELNVNALLLGDSALYLCASSSPPAGEYEQYFGPGTRLTVT.

This rearrangement joins TRBV29-1 to TRBJ2-1, with D possibly TRBD1 on 6 matching bases. This CDR3 has 15 residues. With 0 bases removed from V and 3 bases from J, the gap between germline ends came to 12 bases. The V gene's germline CDR1 is SQVTM and CDR2 ANQGSEA. The CDR3 loop is CSVEDLGADYNEQFF. The CDR3, as DNA: TGCAGCGTTGAAGATCTGGGGGCCGACTACAATGAGCAGTTCTTC.

V usage is TRBV19 and J usage is TRBJ2-7; D is uncertain. The CDR3 sequence is 13 residues long. CDR1 is LNHDA and CDR2 is SQIVND in the germline V gene (reference sequence). Trimming cost V 3 bases and J 6 bases, with 12 bases left between them. CDR3 sequence reads: CASSIGSSGEQYF. The CDR3 region has the DNA TGTGCCAGTAGTATTGGCTCTTCGGGCGAGCAGTACTTC.

This clone was seen more than once but under ten times. CDR3 loop: CATSRQGSYSGELFF. Written as DNA, the CDR3 is TGTGCCACCAGCAGACAGGGAAGTTACAGCGGGGAGCTGTTTTTT. The chain couples TRBV15 to TRBJ2-2, with D possibly being TRBD1 (5 bases). The germline CDR1 and CDR2 sequences are LNHNV and YYDKDF (reference sequence). This CDR3 is 15 amino acids long. Trimming took off 2 bases at V and 7 bases at J, with 14 bases between the two ends.

This clone was observed a few times. The V gene is TRBV1, the J gene TRBJ2-1; no check of the table's D call, TRBD2, against the DNA was made. TRBV1 is an annotated pseudogene. This CDR3 region has 18 residues. CDR3 bases: TGCACCAGCAGCCAAAGGGCCGACCTTGGGGGGGGAGGCAATGAGCAGTTCTTC. This sequence encodes CTSSQRADLGGGGNEQFF.

This clone was observed a handful of times. The rearrangement joins TRBV29-1 to TRBJ2-7, with 8 bases identical to TRBD1. Germline CDR1 and CDR2: SQVTM and ANQGSEA. Unmatched junction bases numbered 3, after V lost 6 bases and J lost 5 bases. The CDR3 is made up of 11 amino acids. The CDR3 protein is CSVRQGNEQYF. The CDR3 DNA follows: TGCAGCGTGCGACAGGGGAACGAGCAGTACTTC.

The chain links TRBV11-2 to TRBJ2-7, with 7 bases lining up with TRBD1. This CDR3 comprises 13 residues. The trim removed 5 bases at V and 4 bases at J, leaving 5 bases unmatched. In germline, CDR1 is SGHAT, CDR2 FQNNGV. This CDR3 reads CASSGGQPYEQYV. In DNA, the CDR3 is TGTGCCAGCAGCGGGGGACAGCCTTACGAGCAGTACGTC.

This clone was found once. The chain links TRBV2 to TRBJ1-2; D might be TRBD1 (6 bases). The CDR3 consists of 16 residues. Per germline, CDR1 SNHLY and CDR2 FYNNEI. Trimming took off 6 bases at V and 5 bases at J, with 22 bases between the two ends. CDR3 in DNA: TGTGCCAGCAGAGCAACCACCGGGACACCTCCTTATGGCTACACCTTC. Protein sequence: CASRATTGTPPYGYTF.